This T cell receptor (beta chain) is from a study of blood T cell repertoires in COVID-19. Overall study: Collection of acute and convalescent COVID-19 samples took place in the United States, Italy and Spain. In each case, the material was cDNA or gDNA derived from T cells, B-cell-depleted T cells, or PBMCs.

In the source study's methods: Estimation of nucleated cell counts relied on the amplification of reference gene primers. The table came from immunoSEQ multiplex PCR; TCRdb's copy has only in-frame clones and leaves some out. Clone size and V and J calls were adopted from that table, with D and trimming inferred from the DNA. The profile shows under 300,000 clones, roughly 80% of them singletons. Deletions cut 7 bases from V and 3 bases from J, with 13 bases between. This CDR3 is 13 amino acids long. From germline, CDR1 is SQVTM and CDR2 ANQGSEA. The sequencing input was peripheral blood. The clonotype originates from an elderly woman with acute or convalescent COVID-19. The V call is TRBV29-1, the J call TRBJ1-5, with D maybe TRBD1 (5 bases). The CDR3 loop is CSAADTYNQPQHF. For the CDR3, the DNA is TGCAGCGCCGCGGACACGTACAATCAGCCCCAGCATTTT.